Listed below are T cell receptor beta chains from one sample, sequenced in a study of blood T cell repertoires in COVID-19. The assay was immunoSEQ multiplex PCR, and TCRdb's table has in-frame clones only and misses some. The sample holds about 380,000 clones, 81% seen once. The material sequenced was peripheral blood. These receptors were taken from a human donor with acute or convalescent COVID-19. The donor label of this sample is uncertain. CDR3s include the opening cysteine and the closing phenylalanine or tryptophan. A D gene is named only where the DNA matches it firmly. Clone size is given for some rows only: seen once, a few or many times, or a class if the clone is expanded.

clone_size j_call v_call d_call cdr3_nt cdr3_aa
. TRBJ2-2 TRBV3-1/TRBV3-2 . TGTGCCAGCAGCCCCCAGGGGGGATCGAACACCGGGGAGCTGTTTTTT CASSPQGGSNTGELFF
. TRBJ1-2 TRBV4-1 . TGCGCCAGCAGCCCTAATAAGGCGGCCTCTTTCTATGGCTACACCTTC CASSPNKAASFYGYTF
once TRBJ2-5 TRBV11-2 . TGTGCCAGCAGCTTAGGGAGTCCAGGGCGAGAGACCCAGTACTTC CASSLGSPGRETQYF
. TRBJ2-5 TRBV4-1 TRBD2 TGCGCCAGCAGCCCCCGGGACCCTACCCGCGGACTAGCGGGGGGACACCAAGAGACCCAGTACTTC CASSPRDPTRGLAGGHQETQYF
. TRBJ2-7 TRBV6-5 TRBD1 TGTGCCAGCAGACCTGACAGGGGGGCGACCTACGAGCAGTACTTC CASRPDRGATYEQYF
. TRBJ1-3 TRBV5-1 . TGCGCCAGCAGCTTGGACCTACAGTCTGGAAACACCATATATTTT CASSLDLQSGNTIYF
few TRBJ1-2 TRBV6-5 . TGTGCCAGCGGCAAGCGAGAGCGCTATGGCTACACCTTC CASGKRERYGYTF
. TRBJ2-7 TRBV5-1 TRBD2 TGCGCCAGCAGAGAGACCCCGGGACTAGCGCCTAAGCAGTACTTC CASRETPGLAPKQYF
few TRBJ1-1 TRBV7-9 . TGTGCCAGCAGCCCGAGACAGAGATTGAACACTGAAGCTTTCTTT CASSPRQRLNTEAFF
. TRBJ1-1 TRBV7-9 TRBD1 TGTGCCAGCAGCTTAGGCCCACCGGGACAGGTGAACACTGAAGCTTTCTTT CASSLGPPGQVNTEAFF
. TRBJ1-1 TRBV3-1/TRBV3-2 . TGTGCCAGCAGCCAAGATCCAGCGGTGAACACTGAAGCTTTCTTT CASSQDPAVNTEAFF
few TRBJ2-1 TRBV7-6 . TGTGCCAGCAGCCCATTCCGGACAGCCAATGAGCAGTTCTTC CASSPFRTANEQFF
. TRBJ1-1 TRBV28 . TGTGCCAGCAATTTCGAGGGTAGCTTTGAAGCTTTCTTT CASNFEGSFEAFF
. TRBJ1-1 TRBV19 . TGTGCCAGTAGTACCGGAAGGGGTGAAGCTTTCTTT CASSTGRGEAFF
. TRBJ2-5 TRBV30 . TGTGCCTGGGCGGGATCGCCGGGCCTCACAGAGACCCAGTACTTC CAWAGSPGLTETQYF
. TRBJ2-7 TRBV19 TRBD1 TGTGCCAGTAGCAGGACAGGGGGTGTCTATGAGCAGTACTTC CASSRTGGVYEQYF
. TRBJ1-1 TRBV28 TRBD1 TGTGCCAGCAGTTCACCGGGACAGGCGAACACTGAAGCTTTCTTT CASSSPGQANTEAFF
. TRBJ2-1 TRBV7-2 . TGTGCCAGCAGCTCCCTCGAGGGGGCCTACAATGAGCAGTTCTTC CASSSLEGAYNEQFF
. TRBJ2-5 TRBV3-1/TRBV3-2 . TGTGCCAGCAGCCAAGGTTGGCGGGGCGGGACCCAGTACTTC CASSQGWRGGTQYF
. TRBJ1-4 TRBV19 . TGTGCCAGTAGTCCGCGAGGGACATCGAATGAAAAACTGTTTTTT CASSPRGTSNEKLFF
. TRBJ2-7 TRBV3-1/TRBV3-2 . TGTGCCAGCAGCCAAGCCTATCATTCCATAAAGAACGAGCAGTACTTC CASSQAYHSIKNEQYF
. TRBJ2-2 TRBV2 TRBD2 TGTGCCAGCAGTAGTCTAGCGGGTACGAACACCGGGGAGCTGTTTTTT CASSSLAGTNTGELFF
. TRBJ2-5 TRBV30 . TGTGCCTGGAAGGGGGGGCAAGAGACCCAGTACTTC CAWKGGQETQYF
. TRBJ2-7 TRBV7-2 TRBD2 TGTGCCAGCAGCTTCACTAGCGGGAGGTACGAGCAGTACTTC CASSFTSGRYEQYF
once TRBJ1-2 TRBV6-5 . TGTGCCAGCAACCCGAGACAGGCTAACTATGGCTACACCTTC CASNPRQANYGYTF
. TRBJ1-1 TRBV6-5 TRBD1 TGTGCCAGCAGTATGCTGACAGGGGGGAACACTGAAGCTTTCTTT CASSMLTGGNTEAFF
. TRBJ2-1 TRBV27 TRBD2 TGTGCCAGCAGTCAAATTAGCGGGAGTCGCAATGAGCAGTTCTTC CASSQISGSRNEQFF
. TRBJ1-2 TRBV6-1 . TGTGCCAGCAGTGAAACAGCTTTCTATGGCTACACCTTC CASSETAFYGYTF
. TRBJ2-7 TRBV10-3 . TGTGCCATCAGCCGCACCGGGACTGACTCCTACGAGCAGTACTTC CAISRTGTDSYEQYF
. TRBJ2-5 TRBV2 TRBD2 TGTGCCAGCTGCCCGTTACTAGCGGGGGGTACAGAGACCCAGTACTTC CASCPLLAGGTETQYF
. TRBJ2-5 TRBV7-2 TRBD2 TGTGCCAGCAGCTTATGGGCTAGCGGGATAGCTGGTCAGACCCAGTACTTC CASSLWASGIAGQTQYF
. TRBJ2-1 TRBV30 TRBD1 TGTGCCTGGAGTGTAGGGGACAGGGGGCGAAGTGAGCAGTTCTTC CAWSVGDRGRSEQFF
. TRBJ2-7 TRBV5-1 . TGCGCCAGCAGCTTGGGGGCCGTTAACGAGCAGTACTTC CASSLGAVNEQYF
. TRBJ2-3 TRBV7-9 . TGTGCCAGCAGCTTAGGTAGTGGACAGCTTATCACAGATACGCAGTATTTT CASSLGSGQLITDTQYF
. TRBJ1-5 TRBV29-1 TRBD1 TGCAGCGTTGCTTCAGGGGGCGGAGGCAATCAGCCCCAGCATTTT CSVASGGGGNQPQHF
. TRBJ2-7 TRBV15 TRBD1 TGTGCCACCAGCAGAGATAGGACAGGGAGCCACGAGCAGTACTTC CATSRDRTGSHEQYF
few TRBJ1-4 TRBV19 TRBD1 TGTGCCAGTAGTCCAGGGGACAGGGGTAGGGTTCCTGAAAAACTGTTTTTT CASSPGDRGRVPEKLFF
. TRBJ2-1 TRBV18 . TGTGCCAGCTCACTCCGCCGGCCTGAGGGCTACAATGAGCAGTTCTTC CASSLRRPEGYNEQFF
. TRBJ1-1 TRBV5-1 TRBD1 TGCGCCAGCAGCAGACCGGGACAGATGAACACTGAAGCTTTCTTT CASSRPGQMNTEAFF
. TRBJ1-3 TRBV19 . TGTGCCAGCCGTTATCCAGGGTCTGGAAACACCATATATTTT CASRYPGSGNTIYF
few TRBJ2-1 TRBV5-5 TRBD2 TGTGCCAGCAGCACGGGACTAGCGGGAGGTGGTAGTGGTGAGCAGTTCTTC CASSTGLAGGGSGEQFF
. TRBJ1-2 TRBV27 . TGTGCCAGCAGTTATAGGGGTAACTATGGCTACACCTTC CASSYRGNYGYTF
. TRBJ2-1 TRBV29-1 . TGCAGCGGAATGCGGGCGGGAAAACTCAATGAGCAGTTCTTC CSGMRAGKLNEQFF
. TRBJ1-5 TRBV6-7 . TGTGCCAGCGCGGGGGGGGGTGTTAATCAGCCCCAGCATTTT CASAGGGVNQPQHF
few TRBJ2-7 TRBV4-1 . TGCGCCAGCAGCCAAGAATCTTCCGCCAGGGGCCTGGAGCAGTACTTC CASSQESSARGLEQYF
. TRBJ2-7 TRBV27 . TGTGCCAGCAGTTTATACACATCCCCGGGGTCGGCCTACGAGCAGTACTTC CASSLYTSPGSAYEQYF
. TRBJ1-3 TRBV28 TRBD1 TGTGCCAGCAGATCGGGACAGCGCTCTGGAAACACCATATATTTT CASRSGQRSGNTIYF
. TRBJ1-5 TRBV18 . TGTGCCAGCTCACCGTCTATCACAGGCCCTAGCAATCAGCCCCAGCATTTT CASSPSITGPSNQPQHF
. TRBJ1-1 TRBV11-2 . TGTGCCTCCAGTACGGACGGCATCGGGGTCACTGAAGCTTTCTTT CASSTDGIGVTEAFF
. TRBJ1-4 TRBV5-4 . TGTGCCAGCAGCTTAAGCGGCAGGGGTTCCGAAAAACTGTTTTTT CASSLSGRGSEKLFF